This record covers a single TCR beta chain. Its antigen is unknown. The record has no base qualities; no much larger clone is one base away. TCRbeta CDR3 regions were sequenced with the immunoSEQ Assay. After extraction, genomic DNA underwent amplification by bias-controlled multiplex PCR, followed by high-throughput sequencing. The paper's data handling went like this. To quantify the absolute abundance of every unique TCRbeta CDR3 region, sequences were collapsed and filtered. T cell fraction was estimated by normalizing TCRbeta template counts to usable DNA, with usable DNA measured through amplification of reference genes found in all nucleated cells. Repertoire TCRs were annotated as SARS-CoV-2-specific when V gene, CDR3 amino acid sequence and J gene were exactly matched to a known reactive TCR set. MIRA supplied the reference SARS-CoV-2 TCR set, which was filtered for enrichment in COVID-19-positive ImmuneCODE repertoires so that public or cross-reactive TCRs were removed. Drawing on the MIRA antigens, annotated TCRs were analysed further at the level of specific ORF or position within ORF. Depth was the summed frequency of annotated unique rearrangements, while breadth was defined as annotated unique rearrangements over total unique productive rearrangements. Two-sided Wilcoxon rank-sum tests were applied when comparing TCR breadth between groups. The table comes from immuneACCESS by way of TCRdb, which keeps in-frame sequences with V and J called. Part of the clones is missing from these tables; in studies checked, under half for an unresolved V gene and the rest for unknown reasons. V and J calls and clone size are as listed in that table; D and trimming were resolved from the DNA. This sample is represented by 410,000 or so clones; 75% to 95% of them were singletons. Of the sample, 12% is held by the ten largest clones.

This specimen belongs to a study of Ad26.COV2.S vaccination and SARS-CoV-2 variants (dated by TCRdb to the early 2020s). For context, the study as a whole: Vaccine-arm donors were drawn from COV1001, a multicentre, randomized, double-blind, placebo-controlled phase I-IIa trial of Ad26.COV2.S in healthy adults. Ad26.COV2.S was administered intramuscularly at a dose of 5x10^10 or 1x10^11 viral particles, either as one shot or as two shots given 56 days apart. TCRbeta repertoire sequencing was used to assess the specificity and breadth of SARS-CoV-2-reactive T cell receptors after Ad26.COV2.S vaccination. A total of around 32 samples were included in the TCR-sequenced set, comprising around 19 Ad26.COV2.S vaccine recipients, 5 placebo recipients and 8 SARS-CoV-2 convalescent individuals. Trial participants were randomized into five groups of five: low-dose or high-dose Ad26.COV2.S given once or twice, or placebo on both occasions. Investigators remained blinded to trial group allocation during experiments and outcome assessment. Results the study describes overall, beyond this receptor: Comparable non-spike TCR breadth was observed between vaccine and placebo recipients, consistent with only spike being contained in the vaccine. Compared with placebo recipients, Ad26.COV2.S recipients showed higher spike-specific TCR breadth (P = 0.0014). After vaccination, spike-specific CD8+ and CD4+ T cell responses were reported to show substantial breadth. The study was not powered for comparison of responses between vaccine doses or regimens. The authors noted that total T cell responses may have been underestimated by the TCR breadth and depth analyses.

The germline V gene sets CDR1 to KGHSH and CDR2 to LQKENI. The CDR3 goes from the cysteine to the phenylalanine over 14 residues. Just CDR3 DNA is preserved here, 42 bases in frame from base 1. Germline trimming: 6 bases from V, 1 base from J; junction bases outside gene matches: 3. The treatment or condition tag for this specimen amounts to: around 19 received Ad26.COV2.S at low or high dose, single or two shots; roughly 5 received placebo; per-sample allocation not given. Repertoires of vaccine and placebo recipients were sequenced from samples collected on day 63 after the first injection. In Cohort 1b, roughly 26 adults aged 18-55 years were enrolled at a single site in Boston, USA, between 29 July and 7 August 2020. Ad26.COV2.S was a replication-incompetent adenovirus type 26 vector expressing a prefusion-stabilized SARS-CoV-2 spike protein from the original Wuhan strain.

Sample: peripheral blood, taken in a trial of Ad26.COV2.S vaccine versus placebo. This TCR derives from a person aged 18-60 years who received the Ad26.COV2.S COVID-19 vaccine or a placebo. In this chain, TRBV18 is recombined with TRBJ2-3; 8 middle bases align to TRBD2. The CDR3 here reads CASSGLAGTDTQYF. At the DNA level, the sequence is TGTGCCAGCTCCGGACTAGCAGGCACAGATACGCAGTATTTT.